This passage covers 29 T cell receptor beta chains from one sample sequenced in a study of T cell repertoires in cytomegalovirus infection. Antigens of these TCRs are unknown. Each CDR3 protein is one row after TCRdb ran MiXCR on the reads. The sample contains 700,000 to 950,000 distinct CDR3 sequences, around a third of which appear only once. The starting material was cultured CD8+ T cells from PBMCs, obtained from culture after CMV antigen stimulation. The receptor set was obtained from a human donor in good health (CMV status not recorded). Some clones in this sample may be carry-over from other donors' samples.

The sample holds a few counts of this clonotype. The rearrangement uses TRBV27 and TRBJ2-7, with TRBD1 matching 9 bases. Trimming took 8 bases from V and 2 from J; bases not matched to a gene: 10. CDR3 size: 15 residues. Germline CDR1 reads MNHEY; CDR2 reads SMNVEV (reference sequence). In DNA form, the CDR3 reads TGTGCCAGCCCTCTCCCCCGGGACAGGGCCTACGAGCAGTACTTC. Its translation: CASPLPRDRAYEQYF.

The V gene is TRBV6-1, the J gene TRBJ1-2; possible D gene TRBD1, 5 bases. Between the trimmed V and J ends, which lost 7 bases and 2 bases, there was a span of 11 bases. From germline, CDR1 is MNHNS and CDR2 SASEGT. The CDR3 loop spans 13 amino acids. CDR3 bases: TGTGCCAGCACCGGGACCGAGAACTATGGCTACACCTTC. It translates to CASTGTENYGYTF.

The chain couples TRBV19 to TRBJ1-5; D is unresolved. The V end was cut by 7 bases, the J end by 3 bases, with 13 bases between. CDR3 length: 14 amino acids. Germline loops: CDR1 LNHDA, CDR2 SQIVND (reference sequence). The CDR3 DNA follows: TGTGCCAGTAAGGACCGAGGGAACAATCAGCCCCAGCATTTT. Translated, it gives CASKDRGNNQPQHF.

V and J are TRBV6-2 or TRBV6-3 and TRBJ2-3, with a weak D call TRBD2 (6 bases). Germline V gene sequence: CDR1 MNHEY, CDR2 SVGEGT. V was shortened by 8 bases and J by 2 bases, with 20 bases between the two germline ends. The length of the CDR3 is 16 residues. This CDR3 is CASHLRGSFYTDTQYF. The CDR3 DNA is TGTGCCAGCCACCTTCGGGGGTCCTTCTACACAGATACGCAGTATTTT.

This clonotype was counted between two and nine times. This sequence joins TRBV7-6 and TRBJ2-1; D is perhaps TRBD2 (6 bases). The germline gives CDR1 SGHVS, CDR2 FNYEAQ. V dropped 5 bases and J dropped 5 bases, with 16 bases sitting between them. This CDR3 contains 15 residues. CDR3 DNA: TGTGCCAGCAGCCATTATAGCGGCTTGAACAATGAGCAGTTCTTC. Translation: CASSHYSGLNNEQFF.

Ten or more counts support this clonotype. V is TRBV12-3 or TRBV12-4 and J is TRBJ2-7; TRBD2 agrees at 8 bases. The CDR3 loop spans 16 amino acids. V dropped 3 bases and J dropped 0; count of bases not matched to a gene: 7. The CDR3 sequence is CASSLFSGVPSYEQYF. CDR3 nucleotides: TGTGCCAGCAGTTTGTTTAGCGGGGTCCCCTCCTACGAGCAGTACTTC.

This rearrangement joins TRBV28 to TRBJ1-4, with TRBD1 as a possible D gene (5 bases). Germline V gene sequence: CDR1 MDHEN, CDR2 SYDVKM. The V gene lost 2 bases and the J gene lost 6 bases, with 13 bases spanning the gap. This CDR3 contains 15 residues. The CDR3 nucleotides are TGTGCCAGCAGTTTACGGGCAGGGTTGGATGAAAAACTGTTTTTT. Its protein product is CASSLRAGLDEKLFF. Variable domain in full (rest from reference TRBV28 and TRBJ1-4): DVKVTQSSRYLVKRTGEKVFLECVQDMDHENMFWYRQDPGLGLRLIYFSYDVKMKEKGDIPEGYSVSREKKERFSLILESASTNQTSMYLCASSLRAGLDEKLFFGSGTQLSVL.

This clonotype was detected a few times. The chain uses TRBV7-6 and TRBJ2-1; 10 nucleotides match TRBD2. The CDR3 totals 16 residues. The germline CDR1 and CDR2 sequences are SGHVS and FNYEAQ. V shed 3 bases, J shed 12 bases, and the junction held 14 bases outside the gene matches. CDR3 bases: TGTGCCAGCAGCTTGGCGAGCGGGGGGGCTCCCTGGGTGCAGTTCTTC. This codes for CASSLASGGAPWVQFF.

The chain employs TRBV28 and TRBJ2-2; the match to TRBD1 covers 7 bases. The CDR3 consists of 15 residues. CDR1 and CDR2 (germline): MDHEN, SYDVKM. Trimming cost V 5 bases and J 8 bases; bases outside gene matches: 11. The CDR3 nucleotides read TGTGCCAGCAGTAGACCGGGACAGTCCACTGGGGAGCTGTTTTTT. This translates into CASSRPGQSTGELFF.

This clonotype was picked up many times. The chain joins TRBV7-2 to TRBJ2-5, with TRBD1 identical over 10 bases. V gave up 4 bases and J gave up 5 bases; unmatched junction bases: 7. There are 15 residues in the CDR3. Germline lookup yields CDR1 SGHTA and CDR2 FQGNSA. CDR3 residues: CASSSRDRGGETQYF. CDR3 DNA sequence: TGTGCCAGCAGCTCCCGGGACAGGGGTGGCGAGACCCAGTACTTC.

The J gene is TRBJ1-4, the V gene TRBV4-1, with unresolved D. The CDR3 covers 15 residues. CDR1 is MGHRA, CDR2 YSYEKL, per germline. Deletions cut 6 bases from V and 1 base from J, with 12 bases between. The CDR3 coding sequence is TGCGCCAGCAGACAAAATCAAGGAACTAATGAAAAACTGTTTTTT. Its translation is CASRQNQGTNEKLFF.

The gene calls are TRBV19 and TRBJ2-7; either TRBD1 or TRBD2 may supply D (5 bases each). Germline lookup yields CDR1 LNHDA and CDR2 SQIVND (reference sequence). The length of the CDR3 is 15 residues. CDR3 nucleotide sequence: TGTGCAAGTAGTATTGGGCAGGGACCGGGGTACGAGCAGTACGTC. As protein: CASSIGQGPGYEQYV.

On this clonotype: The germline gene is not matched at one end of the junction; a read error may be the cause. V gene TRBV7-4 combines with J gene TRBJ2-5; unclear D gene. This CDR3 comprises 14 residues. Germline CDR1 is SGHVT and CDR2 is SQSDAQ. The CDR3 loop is CVSSLGRFQETQYF. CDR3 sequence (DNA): TGTGTCAGCAGCTTAGGACGTTTCCAAGAGACCCAGTACTTC.

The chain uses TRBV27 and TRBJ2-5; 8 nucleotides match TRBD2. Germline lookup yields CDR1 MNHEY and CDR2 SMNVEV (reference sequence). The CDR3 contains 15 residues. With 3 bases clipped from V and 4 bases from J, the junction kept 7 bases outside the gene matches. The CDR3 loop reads CASSFMGLGAETQYF. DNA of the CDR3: TGTGCCAGCAGTTTTATGGGACTAGGGGCAGAGACCCAGTACTTC.

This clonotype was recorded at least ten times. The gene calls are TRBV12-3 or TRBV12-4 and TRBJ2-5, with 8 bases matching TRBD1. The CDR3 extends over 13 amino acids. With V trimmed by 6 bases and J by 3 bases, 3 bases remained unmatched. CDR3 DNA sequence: TGTGCCAGCAGGCCGACAGGGGAAGAGACCCAGTACTTC. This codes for CASRPTGEETQYF.

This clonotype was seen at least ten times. Here the CDR3 DNA reads TGTGCCAGCAGCCTCTGGGACAGGAGGACTAGCACAGATACGCAGTATTTT. Its translation: CASSLWDRRTSTDTQYF. The V and J genes are TRBV7-8 and TRBJ2-3, with TRBD1 identical over 8 bases. Germline CDR1 is SGHVS and CDR2 is FQNEAQ. The CDR3 loop spans 17 amino acids. V dropped 5 bases and J dropped 0; count of bases not matched to a gene: 10.

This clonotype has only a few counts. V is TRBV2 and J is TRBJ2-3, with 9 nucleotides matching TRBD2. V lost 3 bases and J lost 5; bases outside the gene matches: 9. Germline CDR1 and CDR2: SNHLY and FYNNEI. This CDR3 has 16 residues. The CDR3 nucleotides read TGTGCCAGCAGTGACCGCAAGCGGGGGGTTTTAGATACGCAGTATTTT. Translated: CASSDRKRGVLDTQYF.

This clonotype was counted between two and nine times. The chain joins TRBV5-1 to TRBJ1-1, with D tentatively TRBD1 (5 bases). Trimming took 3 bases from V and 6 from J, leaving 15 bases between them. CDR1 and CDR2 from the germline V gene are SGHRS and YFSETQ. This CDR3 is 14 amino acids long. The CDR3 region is CASSSREGHPEAFF. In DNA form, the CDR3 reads TGCGCCAGCAGCTCCCGAGAGGGGCACCCTGAAGCTTTCTTT.

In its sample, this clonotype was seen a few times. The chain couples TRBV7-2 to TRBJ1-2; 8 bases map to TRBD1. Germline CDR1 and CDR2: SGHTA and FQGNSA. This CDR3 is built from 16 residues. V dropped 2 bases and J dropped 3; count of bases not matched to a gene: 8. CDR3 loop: CASSLPPDRADYGYTF. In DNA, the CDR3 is TGTGCCAGCAGCTTACCCCCGGACAGGGCAGACTATGGCTACACCTTC.

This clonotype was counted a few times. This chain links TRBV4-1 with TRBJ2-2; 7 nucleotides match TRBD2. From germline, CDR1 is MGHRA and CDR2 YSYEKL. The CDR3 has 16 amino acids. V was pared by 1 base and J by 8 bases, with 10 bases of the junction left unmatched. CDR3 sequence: CASSQGPLGEGGELFF. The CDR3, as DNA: TGCGCCAGCAGCCAAGGCCCATTAGGGGAGGGAGGGGAGCTGTTTTTT.

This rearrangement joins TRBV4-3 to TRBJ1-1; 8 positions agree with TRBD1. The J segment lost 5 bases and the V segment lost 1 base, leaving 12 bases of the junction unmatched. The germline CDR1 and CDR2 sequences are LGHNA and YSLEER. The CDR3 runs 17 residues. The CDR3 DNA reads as TGCGCCAGCAGCCAAGGGGCGCCAGGGGGCCTGAGAACTGAAGCTTTCTTT. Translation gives CASSQGAPGGLRTEAFF.

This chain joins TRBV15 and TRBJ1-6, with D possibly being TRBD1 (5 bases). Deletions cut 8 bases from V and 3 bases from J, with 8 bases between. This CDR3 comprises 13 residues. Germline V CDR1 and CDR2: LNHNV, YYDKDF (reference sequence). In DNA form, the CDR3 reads TGTGCCACCTCAGACAGCTATAATTCACCCCTCCACTTT. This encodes CATSDSYNSPLHF.

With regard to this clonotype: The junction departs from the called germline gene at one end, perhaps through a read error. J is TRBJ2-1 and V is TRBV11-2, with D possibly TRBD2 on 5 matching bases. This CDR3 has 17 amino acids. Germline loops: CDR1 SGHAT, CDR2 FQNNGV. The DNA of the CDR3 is TGTGCCAGCAGCTTAGCCGGGGTCCGAGCGAAGAATAATGGGCAGTTCTTC. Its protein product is CASSLAGVRAKNNGQFF.

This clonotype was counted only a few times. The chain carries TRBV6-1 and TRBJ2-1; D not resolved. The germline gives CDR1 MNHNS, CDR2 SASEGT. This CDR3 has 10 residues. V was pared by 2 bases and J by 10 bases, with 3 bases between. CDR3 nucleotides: TGTGCCAGCAGTGAACAAGAGCAGTTCTTC. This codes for CASSEQEQFF.

The CDR3 DNA sequence: TGTGCCGCCACGGCGGGAAACACTGAAGCTTTCTTT. Protein product: CAATAGNTEAFF. J is TRBJ1-1 and V is TRBV6-2 or TRBV6-3; no reliable D call. The germline gives CDR1 MNHEY, CDR2 SVGEGT. This CDR3 has 12 amino acids. V gave up 11 bases and J gave up 2 bases, with 12 bases separating them.

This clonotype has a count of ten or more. This chain's CDR3 is CASSLTRVGSSYNEQFF. DNA of the CDR3: TGTGCCAGCAGCCTAACCCGGGTAGGCAGCTCCTACAATGAGCAGTTCTTC. The genes are TRBV7-6 and TRBJ2-1; D is uncertain. CDR1 and CDR2 from the germline V gene are SGHVS and FNYEAQ. V was cut by 5 bases and J by 0 bases, with 17 bases left in between. The CDR3 consists of 17 residues.

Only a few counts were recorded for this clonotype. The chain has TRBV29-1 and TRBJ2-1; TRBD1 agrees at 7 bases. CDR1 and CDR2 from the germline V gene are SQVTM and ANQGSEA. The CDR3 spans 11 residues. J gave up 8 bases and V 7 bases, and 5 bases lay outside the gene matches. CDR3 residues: CSATGDDEQFF. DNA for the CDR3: TGCAGCGCTACAGGGGATGATGAGCAGTTCTTC.

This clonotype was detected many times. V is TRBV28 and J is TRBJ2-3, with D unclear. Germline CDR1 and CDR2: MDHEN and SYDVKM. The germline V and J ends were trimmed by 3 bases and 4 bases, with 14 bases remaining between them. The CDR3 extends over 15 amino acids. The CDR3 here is CASSLPGSRADTQYF. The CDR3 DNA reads TGTGCCAGCAGTTTGCCTGGTTCTAGGGCAGATACGCAGTATTTT.

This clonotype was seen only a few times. Here the CDR3 DNA reads TGTGCCAGCAGTTCGAACCGACAGGGTGGTGGCTACACCTTC. It codes for CASSSNRQGGGYTF. The chain recombines TRBV27 with TRBJ1-2; the match to TRBD1 covers 7 bases. V shed 4 bases and J 7 bases; nucleotides not matched to a gene: 9. Germline values: CDR1 MNHEY, CDR2 SMNVEV (reference sequence). The CDR3 has 14 residues.